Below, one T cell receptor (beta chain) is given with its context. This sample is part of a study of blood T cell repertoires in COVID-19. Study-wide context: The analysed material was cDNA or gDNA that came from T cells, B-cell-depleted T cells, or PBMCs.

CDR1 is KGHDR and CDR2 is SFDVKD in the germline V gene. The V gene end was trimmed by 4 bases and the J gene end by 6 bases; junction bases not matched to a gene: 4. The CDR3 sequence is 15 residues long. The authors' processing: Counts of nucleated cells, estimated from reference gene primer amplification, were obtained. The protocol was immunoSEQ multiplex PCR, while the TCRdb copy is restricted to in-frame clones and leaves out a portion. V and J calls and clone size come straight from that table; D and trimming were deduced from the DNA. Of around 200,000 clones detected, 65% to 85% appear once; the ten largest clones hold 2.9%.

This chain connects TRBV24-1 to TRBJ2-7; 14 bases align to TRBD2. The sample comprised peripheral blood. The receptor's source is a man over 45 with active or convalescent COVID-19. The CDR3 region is CATSDPGLAGAEQYF. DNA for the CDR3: TGTGCCACCAGTGACCCGGGACTAGCGGGAGCCGAGCAGTACTTC.